This T cell receptor (beta chain) was identified during a study of T cell responses to AZD1222 COVID-19 vaccine (dated by TCRdb to the early 2020s). The study in broad terms: AZD1222 recipients whose second dose came at about 4 weeks and those whose second dose came at about 12 weeks were combined into one group, since spike-specific TCR depth and breadth did not differ between the two schedules. TCR sequencing was performed for 233 trial participants, of whom roughly 200 were given two doses of AZD1222 and approximately 25 were given two doses of MenACWY control vaccine. Trial participants were enrolled into age subgroups of 18-55, 56-69 and 70-plus years, which contained 148, 28 and 57 TCR-sequenced participants, respectively.

This clone appeared a single time. No cognate antigen has been identified for it. No base quality information exists; no much larger clone differs at one position. The label giving this sample's time point can be read as: baseline before first vaccination. Vaccinee samples were obtained from the UK trials COV001 and COV002, which included a single-blind randomized controlled phase 2/3 trial of AZD1222 (ChAdOx1 nCoV-19) in healthy adults. For TCRbeta chain sequencing, PBMC samples from trial participants were taken at day 0 and at day 28 after the second dose. The CDR3 regions of human TCRbeta chains were subjected to immunosequencing. Per the source publication's procedure: Repertoire TCRs were matched against a reference library of SARS-CoV-2-specific TCRs generated with the MIRA antigen-specificity platform. Breadth meant the fraction of unique TCRs that were SARS-CoV-2-associated, whereas depth meant the fraction of total T cells that were SARS-CoV-2-associated. Using the MIRA data, each spike-specific TCR was mapped to the spike region that the TCR reacts to and placed in a CD4 or CD8 class. Log10-transformed breadth and depth values were compared by one-way ANOVA with Sidak's multiple comparisons tests. The table comes from immuneACCESS by way of TCRdb, which keeps in-frame sequences with V and J called. Part of the clones is missing from these tables; in studies checked, under half for an unresolved V gene and the rest for unknown reasons. V and J calls and clone size are as listed in that table; D and trimming were resolved from the DNA. Here the sample has some 84,000 clones; 80% to 90% occur a single time. More than 7% of the sample comes from the top ten.

The research as a whole found: After two AZD1222 doses, both the breadth and the depth of spike-specific TCRs were significantly higher than at day 0 and than in MenACWY recipients. Conclusions about previously exposed vaccinees were limited because only six AZD1222 recipients were SARS-CoV-2 seropositive at baseline. Participants were mostly white British and included more females than males, and it was suggested by the authors that clonal diversity may have been underestimated. The 56-69-year group was small, and its depth increase did not reach significance, likely because of low power. Nearly half of unique spike-specific TCRs reportedly recognized epitopes outside regions mutated in the B.1.351 and B.1.1.7 variants. Vaccine-associated CD4 TCRs spanned the whole spike protein, with dominant responses in regions 160-218 and 743-854. Because no day 14 peak-response samples were available, repertoires were characterized only after the peak T cell response.

The source material was peripheral blood, sampled on day 0 of AZD1222 vaccination. This receptor was taken from an adult in good health.

The DNA sequence is as follows: TGTGCCAGCAGCCAGACCACGGACAATGAGCAGTTCTTC. This is translated as CASSQTTDNEQFF. This receptor chain uses TRBV7-9 and TRBJ2-1; a confident D gene designation cannot be given. Including cysteine and phenylalanine, the CDR3 has 13 amino acids. This entry keeps only the CDR3 DNA: 39 bases, framed from base 1. CDR1 and CDR2 are drawn from the germline V gene (reference sequence): SEHNR, FQNEAQ. V is shortened by 5 bases, J by 5 bases, and the region joining them spans 10 bases.